Listed below are T cell receptor beta chains from one sample, sequenced in a study of human T cells and chemical hapten exposure. A single record per CDR3 protein comes from TCRdb applying MiXCR to the RACE reads. There are around 70,000 distinct CDR3 sequences in the sample; approximately 6.1% occur only once, and roughly 3.4% lies in the top ten. The sequenced sample was whole blood. These receptors came from a female donor in good health. Some clones in this sample may be carry-over from other donors' samples. Each CDR3 is given with its conserved first and last residue. D genes are given only for firm matches. Rows may omit the clone size; those that give it use once, few, many or a size class.

j_call d_call v_call clone_size cdr3_nt cdr3_aa
TRBJ2-1 TRBD2 TRBV19 - TGTGCCAGTAGTATAGATCCAGCGGGAGGCCGTGAGCAGTTCTTC CASSIDPAGGREQFF
TRBJ2-1 - TRBV24-1 - TGTGCCACCAGTGATGAGACTTTCAATGAGCAGTTCTTC CATSDETFNEQFF
TRBJ2-1 TRBD2 TRBV27 few TGTGCCAGCAGTTTATTCTGGACTAGCGCGTACAATGAGCAGTTCTTC CASSLFWTSAYNEQFF
TRBJ2-6 - TRBV12-3/TRBV12-4 - TGTGCCAGCAGTTTGCGTACCTATGATAACTCTGGGGCCAACGTCCTGACTTTC CASSLRTYDNSGANVLTF
TRBJ2-3 TRBD2 TRBV5-1 - TGCGCCAGCAGCTCGGGACTAGCGGGAGAGGATACGCAGTATTTT CASSSGLAGEDTQYF
TRBJ2-7 - TRBV3-1 - TGTGCCAGCAGCCGAGACCGGTACGAGCAGTACTTC CASSRDRYEQYF
TRBJ2-7 - TRBV20-1 many TGCAGTGCTAGAGTCGTTGGGGACTACGAGCAGTACTTC CSARVVGDYEQYF
TRBJ2-6 - TRBV2 - TGTGCCAGCAGTGGGACACGAGTATCTGGGGCCAACGTCCTGACTTTC CASSGTRVSGANVLTF
TRBJ2-5 - TRBV30 - TGTGCCTGGAGTGTAAAGGACTGGGGACAAGAGACCCAGTACTTC CAWSVKDWGQETQYF
TRBJ2-6 - TRBV5-1 - TGCGCCAGCAGCTACATCTCTGGGGCCAACGTCCTGACTTTC CASSYISGANVLTF
TRBJ1-6 - TRBV6-6 many TGTGCCAGCAGTTACCCCGAGTCAGGAAATTCACCCCTCCACTTT CASSYPESGNSPLHF
TRBJ2-7 TRBD2 TRBV7-9 many TGTGCCAGCAGCTACGCGGGGGACGAGCAGTACTTC CASSYAGDEQYF
TRBJ2-7 TRBD2 TRBV10-3 few TGTGCCTCGACTAGCGGGCAACCCGGGGAGCAGTACTTC CASTSGQPGEQYF
TRBJ1-1 - TRBV2 many TGTGCCAGCAGGCAGGAAAGCGCTGAAGCTTTCTTT CASRQESAEAFF
TRBJ2-6 - TRBV5-4 few TGTGCCAGCAGCTTGGGGGAAGGGCGCGGGGCCAACGTCCTGACTTTC CASSLGEGRGANVLTF
TRBJ2-1 TRBD2 TRBV29-1 many TGCAGCGTTGAACTAGCGGTCATCTACAATGAGCAGTTCTTC CSVELAVIYNEQFF
TRBJ2-3 TRBD2 TRBV20-1 many TGCAGTGCTCGTCCTCCTAGCGGGAGGCTCTGGGGGGGAGATACGCAGTATTTT CSARPPSGRLWGGDTQYF
TRBJ2-7 TRBD2 TRBV7-2 many TGTGCCAGCAGCTTCCAAAAGACTAGCGGAGTACAGTACTTC CASSFQKTSGVQYF
TRBJ1-2 - TRBV7-9 many TGTGCCAGCAGCTCGATCGGGGCGGCATCTATTACCGGCTACACCTTC CASSSIGAASITGYTF
TRBJ2-3 TRBD2 TRBV7-8 few TGTGCCAGCAGCTTGCGAAGGTCGGGGCTAGCGGGAGTGACTAGCACAGATACGCAGTATTTT CASSLRRSGLAGVTSTDTQYF
TRBJ2-7 TRBD1 TRBV29-1 many TGCAGCGTTATCCGGGACAGGGATATTCACGAGCAGTACTTC CSVIRDRDIHEQYF
TRBJ2-7 TRBD1 TRBV6-2/TRBV6-3 few TGTGCCAGCAGTTATCTGGGACAGGGAAGGAACGAGCAGTACTTC CASSYLGQGRNEQYF
TRBJ2-7 - TRBV29-1 few TGCAGCGTATATGGGGGGGTGACAGGGAGTGAGGAGCAGTACTTC CSVYGGVTGSEEQYF
TRBJ2-5 TRBD2 TRBV6-5 many TGTGCCAGCAGTTACTCTTACTCTAGCGGGAGTTCTATTTTGGAGACCCAGTACTTC CASSYSYSSGSSILETQYF